Below are 20 T cell receptor beta chains sequenced from a single sample in a study of blood T cells in healthy people across ages. A second PCR, run for roughly 7 to 11 cycles, used a sample-barcoded 5' primer plus a J-beta primer mix. TCRdb itself ran the 5' RACE reads through MiXCR, one entry per CDR3 protein. The data show about 680,000 distinct CDR3 sequences, with around half seen just once and under 35% held by the top ten. Sequenced material: blood. These receptors originate from an older woman in good health.

This clonotype was found a few times. The chain couples TRBV7-2 to TRBJ2-6, with D uncertain. The V gene lost 1 base and the J gene lost 0 bases, with 4 bases spanning the gap. The CDR3 length is 15 residues. CDR1 SGHTA and CDR2 FQGNSA come from the germline V gene. In DNA, the CDR3 is TGTGCCAGCAGCTTAGGACCCTCTGGGGCCAACGTCCTGACTTTC. It yields the protein CASSLGPSGANVLTF.

This clonotype was detected a few times. V and J are TRBV27 and TRBJ2-7, with 10 bases that match TRBD1. The CDR3 totals 14 residues. In germline, CDR1 is MNHEY, CDR2 SMNVEV (reference sequence). The V segment lost 5 bases and the J segment 4 bases; nucleotides outside the gene matches: 5. The CDR3 loop reads CASSRRQGAYEQYF. In DNA, the CDR3 is TGTGCCAGCAGTAGGCGACAGGGGGCTTACGAGCAGTACTTC.

This rearrangement joins TRBV29-1 to TRBJ2-5; maybe TRBD2 (5 bases). Germline loops: CDR1 SQVTM, CDR2 ANQGSEA. Trimming cost V 3 bases and J 5 bases, with 13 bases left between them. The CDR3 runs 13 residues. The CDR3 coding sequence is TGCAGCGTTGATGCTAGCTCGGCTGAGACCCAGTACTTC. Encoded protein: CSVDASSAETQYF.

The CDR3 reads CASSFIKDYEKLFF. The CDR3 DNA sequence: TGTGCCAGCAGCTTTATCAAGGATTATGAAAAACTGTTTTTT. J is TRBJ1-4 and V is TRBV7-9; no definite D call. Trimming left V 3 bases short and J 6 bases short, with 11 bases between. CDR1 and CDR2 (germline): SEHNR, FQNEAQ (reference sequence). The CDR3 sequence is 14 residues long. The full variable domain, its missing parts supplied by reference TRBV7-9 and TRBJ1-4, is DTGVSQNPRHKITKRGQNVTFRCDPISEHNRLYWYRQTLGQGPEFLTYFQNEAQLEKSRLLSDRFSAERPKGSFSTLEIQRTEQGDSAMYLCASSFIKDYEKLFFGSGTQLSVL.

The chain links TRBV7-2 to TRBJ2-1; D is perhaps TRBD2 (6 bases). V was pared by 1 base and J by 7 bases, with 14 bases between. Germline loops: CDR1 SGHTA, CDR2 FQGNSA. The CDR3 spans 15 residues. CDR3 protein: CASSLVWGGENEQFF. The CDR3 bases are TGTGCCAGCAGCTTAGTCTGGGGAGGAGAAAATGAGCAGTTCTTC.

The chain combines TRBV5-1 with TRBJ1-2; no firm D call. The germline gives CDR1 SGHRS, CDR2 YFSETQ. The CDR3 contains 15 residues. V lost 5 bases, J lost 1 base, and 15 bases lay in between. In DNA form, the CDR3 reads TGCGCCAGCAGACCCCCCGGTGGCGATAACTATGGCTACACCTTC. Translation gives CASRPPGGDNYGYTF.

The chain employs TRBV7-9 and TRBJ1-2; D not resolved. The germline gives CDR1 SEHNR, CDR2 FQNEAQ (reference sequence). The CDR3 length is 14 residues. V gave up 5 bases and J gave up 3 bases, with 13 bases separating them. CDR3 in amino acids: CASSVVSRDYGYTF. The CDR3 bases are TGTGCCAGCAGCGTCGTCAGTCGGGACTATGGCTACACCTTC.

This clonotype was counted at least ten times. CDR3 coding DNA: TGCAGCGTTGAAGGCCAGGGGAGATATGGCTACACCTTC. It translates to CSVEGQGRYGYTF. The chain carries TRBV29-1 and TRBJ1-2; D may be TRBD1 (6 bases). The V and J ends lost 1 base and 5 bases respectively, with 11 bases between them. The CDR3 length is 13 residues. Germline CDR1 SQVTM, CDR2 ANQGSEA.

The chain joins TRBV6-2 or TRBV6-3 to TRBJ2-7; D gene unclear. The CDR3 is 15 residues long. Deletions cut 10 bases from V and 5 bases from J, with 24 bases between. Germline-derived CDR1 and CDR2 are MNHEY and SVGEGT. CDR3 loop: CATRPRGSIIDEQYF. The CDR3 region has the DNA TGTGCCACCAGGCCCCGAGGATCCATCATTGACGAGCAGTACTTC.

The rearrangement links TRBV11-2 to TRBJ2-5, with TRBD2 as a possible D gene (6 bases). The better agreement between TRBJ2-7 and the DNA end casts doubt on the J call. Germline values: CDR1 SGHAT, CDR2 FQNNGV. This CDR3 comprises 14 residues. CDR3 sequence: CASSPLAHSYEQYF. For the CDR3, the DNA is TGTGCCAGCAGCCCCCTAGCGCACTCCTACGAGCAGTACTTC.

This clonotype was seen only a few times. The V call is TRBV6-2 or TRBV6-3, the J call TRBJ1-4; no clear D. CDR1 MNHEY and CDR2 SVGEGT come from the germline V gene. The length of the CDR3 is 11 residues. Trimming pared 4 bases from V and 14 bases from J, leaving 11 bases between. CDR3 in amino acids: CASSSTRLLFF. The CDR3 DNA reads TGTGCCAGCAGTTCTACACGACTTCTGTTTTTT.

The CDR3 DNA reads as TGTGCCAGCAGGCTCCAGGGAGGCGGCTACACCTTC. Amino acid sequence: CASRLQGGGYTF. The chain uses TRBV28 and TRBJ1-2; weak D call: TRBD1 (5 bases). The V end was cut by 6 bases, the J end by 8 bases, with 13 bases between. The length of the CDR3 is 12 residues. The germline CDR1 and CDR2 sequences are MDHEN and SYDVKM.

The CDR3 loop reads CASSRLGSYEQYF. As DNA, the CDR3 is TGTGCCAGCAGCCGTCTAGGTTCCTACGAGCAGTACTTC. The V gene is TRBV28, the J gene TRBJ2-7; unclear D gene. V lost 6 bases to trimming and J lost 1 base, with 10 bases between them. Germline CDR1 MDHEN, CDR2 SYDVKM. This CDR3 spans 13 amino acids.

The chain uses TRBV24-1 and TRBJ1-5; D perhaps matches TRBD1 (5 bases). CDR3 length: 17 residues. The germline CDR1 and CDR2 sequences are KGHDR and SFDVKD. With 2 bases removed from V and 1 base from J, the gap between germline ends came to 14 bases. DNA for the CDR3: TGTGCCACCAGTGATTCGGGACGGGGGATGAGCAATCAGCCCCAGCATTTT. Amino acid sequence: CATSDSGRGMSNQPQHF.

The chain has TRBV6-6 and TRBJ2-1; D ambiguous. The germline V and J ends were trimmed by 7 bases and 11 bases, with 12 bases remaining between them. There are 11 residues in the CDR3. Germline V gives CDR1 MNHNY, CDR2 SVGAGI (reference sequence). CDR3 protein: CASNIADKQFF. CDR3 DNA: TGTGCCAGCAATATAGCTGATAAGCAGTTCTTC.

As regards this clonotype: The junction differs from germline at one of its ends, possibly a read error. The V and J genes are TRBV4-3 and TRBJ2-7; the match to TRBD2 covers 8 bases. The DNA end is a closer match to TRBJ2-5, so the J assignment may be wrong. This CDR3 is 14 amino acids long. CDR1 is LGHNA and CDR2 is YSLEER in the germline V gene. The CDR3 loop is CASSQGLVQGTQYF. The CDR3 coding sequence is TGCGCCAGTAGCCAGGGACTAGTGCAAGGGACCCAGTACTTC.

This clonotype came up a few times. The CDR3 DNA reads TGTGCCAGCAGCATACAGGCGTCTTACACTGAAGCTTTCTTT. Its protein is CASSIQASYTEAFF. J is TRBJ1-1 and V is TRBV7-2; D might be TRBD1 (5 bases). Germline V gives CDR1 SGHTA, CDR2 FQGNSA. V shed 5 bases and J shed 3 bases, with 13 bases lying between them. The CDR3 length is 14 residues.

This clonotype was observed a handful of times. The V call is TRBV28, the J call TRBJ1-5, with D unresolved. CDR1 and CDR2 from the germline V gene are MDHEN and SYDVKM. The V gene lost 3 bases and the J gene lost 3 bases, with 6 bases spanning the gap. The CDR3 loop spans 13 amino acids. The CDR3 DNA reads as TGTGCCAGCAGTTTGGCAGTCAATCAGCCCCAGCATTTT. Translated: CASSLAVNQPQHF. Full variable domain (remainder filled in from reference TRBV28 and TRBJ1-5): DVKVTQSSRYLVKRTGEKVFLECVQDMDHENMFWYRQDPGLGLRLIYFSYDVKMKEKGDIPEGYSVSREKKERFSLILESASTNQTSMYLCASSLAVNQPQHFGDGTRLSIL.

The chain employs TRBV20-1 and TRBJ2-1; D is perhaps TRBD2 (5 bases). V shed 6 bases and J shed 9 bases, with 15 bases lying between them. CDR3 length: 12 residues. CDR1 and CDR2 (germline): DFQATT, SNEGSKA (reference sequence). CDR3 residues: CSAGSTSAEQFF. The CDR3 bases are TGCAGTGCGGGGAGTACGTCAGCTGAGCAGTTCTTC.

This clonotype was observed a handful of times. J is TRBJ1-2 and V is TRBV6-2 or TRBV6-3; 8 bases agree with TRBD1. The length of the CDR3 is 14 residues. Looked up from germline, CDR1 is MNHEY and CDR2 is SVGEGT. Losses at the gene ends were 6 bases for V and 5 bases for J; bases not matched to a gene: 8. CDR3: CASRKTGAGYGYTF. As DNA, the CDR3 is TGTGCCAGCAGGAAGACAGGGGCAGGATATGGCTACACCTTC.